The 2 T cell receptor beta chains reported below all come from one sample, sequenced in a study of T cells in tumors after PD-1 blockade. Sequenced by immunoSEQ multiplex PCR; TCRdb stores in-frame clones only, minus some. The sample carries 4,700 or so clones, 60% to 75% recorded once. Source: tumor tissue, taken before anti-PD-1 treatment. These receptors all come from a human donor with cutaneous squamous cell carcinoma.

The chain is built from TRBV12-3 or TRBV12-4 and TRBJ1-6; no reliable D call. The CDR3 contains 12 residues. With 4 bases removed from V and 9 bases from J, the gap between germline ends came to 7 bases. In DNA, the CDR3 is TGTGCCAGCAGTTCGCTCGGTTCACCCCTCCACTTT. Translation gives CASSSLGSPLHF.

This clone was seen a few times. This chain uses TRBV9 with TRBJ1-5; D is undetermined. V lost 1 base and J lost 5, with 7 bases in between. Germline V gene lookup returns CDR1 SGDLS and CDR2 YYNGEE. The CDR3 has 13 residues. CDR3 amino acids: CASSVSVDQPQHF. Here the CDR3 DNA reads TGTGCCAGCAGCGTATCGGTGGATCAGCCCCAGCATTTT.